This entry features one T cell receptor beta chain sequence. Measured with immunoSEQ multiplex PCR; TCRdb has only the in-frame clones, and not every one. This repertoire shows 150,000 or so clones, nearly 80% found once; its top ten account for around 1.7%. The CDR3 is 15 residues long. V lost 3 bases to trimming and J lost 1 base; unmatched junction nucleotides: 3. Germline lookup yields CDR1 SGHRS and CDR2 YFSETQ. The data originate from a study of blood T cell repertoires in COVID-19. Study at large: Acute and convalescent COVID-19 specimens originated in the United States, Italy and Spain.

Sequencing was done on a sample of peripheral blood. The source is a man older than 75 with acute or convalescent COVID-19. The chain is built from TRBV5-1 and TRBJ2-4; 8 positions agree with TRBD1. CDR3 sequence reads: CASSSNRGAKNIQYF. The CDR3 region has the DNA TGCGCCAGCAGCTCCAACAGGGGGGCCAAAAACATTCAGTACTTC.